This T cell receptor (beta chain) was captured by sequencing in a study of cytomegalovirus exposure and HLA in healthy donors. TCRdb's table, derived via immunoSEQ multiplex PCR, lists solely in-frame clones and lacks some. Among approximately 170,000 clones listed, roughly nine tenths were seen once. Trimming removed 5 bases at V and 8 bases at J, with 18 bases between. The CDR3 consists of 13 residues. Germline CDR1 and CDR2: SQVTM and ANQGSEA. This sequence joins TRBV29-1 and TRBJ1-2; no clear D. The receptor's source is a woman between 18 and 29 years old in good health and CMV-seropositive. The sample was PBMCs. CDR3 in amino acids: CSVNTGRREGYTF. The CDR3 DNA sequence: TGCAGCGTTAATACCGGCCGGAGAGAGGGCTACACCTTC. The full variable domain, rest sourced from reference TRBV29-1 and TRBJ1-2, is SAVISQKPSRDICQRGTSLTIQCQVDSQVTMMFWYRQQPGQSLTLIATANQGSEATYESGFVIDKFPISRPNLTFSTLTVSNMSPEDSSIYLCSVNTGRREGYTFGSGTRLTVV.